This is a list of T cell receptor beta chains from one sample in a study of shared clonotypes between healthy human individuals. This table comes from immunoSEQ multiplex PCR, and its TCRdb copy is limited to in-frame clones, with some not included. Of approximately 500,000 clones listed, about 78% are singletons. Sequences were obtained from PBMCs. These receptors originate from a woman in her thirties or forties in good health. Some clones in this sample may be carry-over from other donors' samples. Each CDR3 is given with its conserved first and last residue. Fields, in order: D gene, J gene, clone size, V gene, CDR3 DNA, CDR3 protein. D genes are given only for firm matches. Not every row has a clone size; where given, it reads once, few, many or a size class.

D: .; J: TRBJ2-7; size: .; V: TRBV28; DNA: TGTGCCAGCAGTTTGGTCTTAGCACCTCGACACGAGCAGTACTTC; CDR3: CASSLVLAPRHEQYF
D: .; J: TRBJ1-2; size: .; V: TRBV6-5; DNA: TGTGCCATCAGTTCGGACAGAAACTATGGCTACACCTTC; CDR3: CAISSDRNYGYTF
D: TRBD1; J: TRBJ1-1; size: .; V: TRBV5-4; DNA: TGTGCCAGCAGCCTAGGACAGGGGGGATTGAACACTGAAGCTTTCTTT; CDR3: CASSLGQGGLNTEAFF
D: .; J: TRBJ2-3; size: .; V: TRBV5-1; DNA: TGCGCCAGCAGCCGCACGGAAACAGGCCTCAGCACAGATACGCAGTATTTT; CDR3: CASSRTETGLSTDTQYF
D: TRBD1; J: TRBJ2-1; size: .; V: TRBV4-1; DNA: TGCGCCAGCAGCAATAGACAGGGCCGTACCAATGAGCAGTTCTTC; CDR3: CASSNRQGRTNEQFF
D: .; J: TRBJ2-4; size: once; V: TRBV5-4; DNA: TGTGCCAGCTCCCCCTTGGACGGCCCAGCCAAAAACATTCAGTACTTC; CDR3: CASSPLDGPAKNIQYF
D: TRBD2; J: TRBJ2-5; size: .; V: TRBV5-4; DNA: TGTGCCAGCAGGGCCGGGACTAGCGGGAGGGAGACCCAGTACTTC; CDR3: CASRAGTSGRETQYF
D: .; J: TRBJ2-1; size: .; V: TRBV20-1; DNA: TGCAGTGCTGAACTTTACAATGAGCAGTTCTTC; CDR3: CSAELYNEQFF
D: .; J: TRBJ1-1; size: few; V: TRBV9; DNA: TGTGCCAGCAGCGTACAGGGGAACACTGAAGCTTTCTTT; CDR3: CASSVQGNTEAFF
D: TRBD1; J: TRBJ1-1; size: once; V: TRBV7-9; DNA: TGTGCCAGCAGCTACGACAGGGTGGGTGGTACTGAAGCTTTCTTT; CDR3: CASSYDRVGGTEAFF
D: .; J: TRBJ1-2; size: many; V: TRBV7-2; DNA: TGTGCCAGCAGCTTAGCACACGGGTCCAATGGTGGCTACACCTTC; CDR3: CASSLAHGSNGGYTF
D: .; J: TRBJ2-5; size: .; V: TRBV27; DNA: TGTGCCAGCAGCCGGTCTTTTCAAGAGACCCAGTACTTC; CDR3: CASSRSFQETQYF
D: .; J: TRBJ2-3; size: .; V: TRBV5-8; DNA: TGTGCCAGCAGCTTCGGTGCTAGCACAGATACGCAGTATTTT; CDR3: CASSFGASTDTQYF
D: TRBD1; J: TRBJ2-7; size: .; V: TRBV6-6; DNA: TGTGCCAGCAGAGGACAGGGGTATCCCTACGAGCAGTACTTC; CDR3: CASRGQGYPYEQYF
D: .; J: TRBJ1-2; size: .; V: TRBV2; DNA: TGTGCCAGCGCCACCTCAGACAATCTGGGCTATGGCTACACCTTC; CDR3: CASATSDNLGYGYTF
D: TRBD2; J: TRBJ2-3; size: .; V: TRBV10-2; DNA: TGCGCCAGCAGACTAGCGGGAGCCCTGGATACGCAGTATTTT; CDR3: CASRLAGALDTQYF
D: .; J: TRBJ2-1; size: .; V: TRBV10-3; DNA: TGTGCCATCAGTGAGTCGGTCGGGAACGGTGAGCAGTTCTTC; CDR3: CAISESVGNGEQFF
D: TRBD2; J: TRBJ2-3; size: .; V: TRBV29-1; DNA: TGCAGCGTTGAACGGCTAGCGGGAGCGGAAGATACGCAGTATTTT; CDR3: CSVERLAGAEDTQYF
D: .; J: TRBJ2-7; size: few; V: TRBV5-3; DNA: TGTGCCAGAAGCTTTAGAAACGAGCAGTACTTC; CDR3: CARSFRNEQYF
D: .; J: TRBJ2-3; size: .; V: TRBV7-2; DNA: TGTGCCAGCAGCTTAGTTTCCGGGAGTGGAGATACGCAGTATTTT; CDR3: CASSLVSGSGDTQYF
D: TRBD1; J: TRBJ1-5; size: .; V: TRBV6-1; DNA: TGTGCCAGCAGGGGGAGGGACAGATACCAGCCCCAGCATTTT; CDR3: CASRGRDRYQPQHF
D: .; J: TRBJ2-7; size: .; V: TRBV27; DNA: TGTGCCAGCAGTTTAAGGACTGCCGCCTACGAGCAGTACTTC; CDR3: CASSLRTAAYEQYF
D: .; J: TRBJ2-7; size: once; V: TRBV28; DNA: TGTGCCAGCAGTTTATGGGCCGAAAACTACGAGCAGTACTTC; CDR3: CASSLWAENYEQYF
D: .; J: TRBJ2-3; size: .; V: TRBV27; DNA: TGTGCCAGCAGTCTACAGGGTCCCCGCACAGATACGCAGTATTTT; CDR3: CASSLQGPRTDTQYF
D: TRBD1; J: TRBJ1-2; size: .; V: TRBV5-6; DNA: TGTGCCAGCACCAGGGACAGGGGCTATGGCTACACCTTC; CDR3: CASTRDRGYGYTF
D: .; J: TRBJ2-7; size: .; V: TRBV28; DNA: TGTGCCAGCAGTTTGGTACAGACCCCCGAGCAGTACTTC; CDR3: CASSLVQTPEQYF
D: TRBD1; J: TRBJ1-5; size: .; V: TRBV4-2; DNA: TGTGCCAGCAGCCCGGGACAGGGGGGTCAGCCCCAGCATTTT; CDR3: CASSPGQGGQPQHF
D: .; J: TRBJ1-2; size: once; V: TRBV28; DNA: TGTGCCAGCAGACCCGACGCTAACTATGGCTACACCTTC; CDR3: CASRPDANYGYTF
D: .; J: TRBJ1-1; size: few; V: TRBV2; DNA: TGTGCCAGCAGTGACAGTTACACTGAAGCTTTCTTT; CDR3: CASSDSYTEAFF
D: TRBD2; J: TRBJ2-7; size: .; V: TRBV2; DNA: TGTGCCAGCAGTCCAGCGGGAGGTGGATCATACGAGCAGTACTTC; CDR3: CASSPAGGGSYEQYF
D: .; J: TRBJ1-5; size: few; V: TRBV30; DNA: TGTGCCTTAAGAGACACTTCCAATCAGCCCCAGCATTTT; CDR3: CALRDTSNQPQHF
D: .; J: TRBJ2-1; size: few; V: TRBV29-1; DNA: TGCAGCGTTGAGGTTCGCAATGAGCAGTTCTTC; CDR3: CSVEVRNEQFF
D: TRBD1; J: TRBJ1-3; size: many; V: TRBV6-1; DNA: TGTGCCAGCAGTGAAGAACAGGGGGCTGGAAACACCATATATTTT; CDR3: CASSEEQGAGNTIYF
D: .; J: TRBJ2-5; size: .; V: TRBV9; DNA: TGTGCCAGCAGCGTAGCCGGGCAAGAGACCCAGTACTTC; CDR3: CASSVAGQETQYF
D: .; J: TRBJ2-3; size: .; V: TRBV2; DNA: TGTGCCAGCAGAAAAGGTGCAGATACGCAGTATTTT; CDR3: CASRKGADTQYF
D: .; J: TRBJ2-7; size: .; V: TRBV18; DNA: TGTGCCAGCTCACCCCGGGAGCTGTCCTACGAGCAGTACTTC; CDR3: CASSPRELSYEQYF
D: .; J: TRBJ2-7; size: .; V: TRBV6-1; DNA: TGTGCCAGCAGAAACAGGGTGACGGGGGCCTACGAGCAGTACTTC; CDR3: CASRNRVTGAYEQYF
D: .; J: TRBJ2-7; size: .; V: TRBV4-1; DNA: TGCGCCAGCAGCCAAGATTTGCGACAAGGGTACGAGCAGTACTTC; CDR3: CASSQDLRQGYEQYF
D: .; J: TRBJ2-2; size: .; V: TRBV10-2; DNA: TGCGCCAGCAGTGAGTCATGGTTAAGGAACACCGGGGAGCTGTTTTTT; CDR3: CASSESWLRNTGELFF
D: .; J: TRBJ2-6; size: .; V: TRBV7-2; DNA: TGTGCCAGCAGCCCCCCGAGACAGTCTGGGGCCAACGTCCTGACTTTC; CDR3: CASSPPRQSGANVLTF
D: .; J: TRBJ2-7; size: many; V: TRBV5-1; DNA: TGCGCCAGCAGCTTGGAAGGATCCAGAGCCTACGAGCAGTACTTC; CDR3: CASSLEGSRAYEQYF
D: TRBD1; J: TRBJ2-7; size: once; V: TRBV5-1; DNA: TGCGCCAGCAGCTCAGGACAGGGATACTACGAGCAGTACTTC; CDR3: CASSSGQGYYEQYF
D: .; J: TRBJ2-3; size: .; V: TRBV7-2; DNA: TGTGCCAGCAGCTCCGGACTGACACTCTCCACAGATACGCAGTATTTT; CDR3: CASSSGLTLSTDTQYF
D: TRBD2; J: TRBJ2-1; size: .; V: TRBV4-2; DNA: TGTGCCAGCAGCCAAGATTTAGCGGGAGTGGACAATGAGCAGTTCTTC; CDR3: CASSQDLAGVDNEQFF
D: .; J: TRBJ2-7; size: few; V: TRBV7-2; DNA: TGTGCCAGCAGCTTATTTGGGACTTCCTCCTACGAGCAGTACTTC; CDR3: CASSLFGTSSYEQYF
D: .; J: TRBJ2-5; size: few; V: TRBV5-1; DNA: TGCGCCAGCAGCTTGGGACTAAACCCAGAGACCCAGTACTTC; CDR3: CASSLGLNPETQYF
D: .; J: TRBJ2-1; size: .; V: TRBV5-1; DNA: TGCGCCAGCAGCTTGAGGAAGGGGACTCGATCCTACAATGAGCAGTTCTTC; CDR3: CASSLRKGTRSYNEQFF
D: .; J: TRBJ1-1; size: .; V: TRBV29-1; DNA: TGCAGCGTACCCGAGCCACACAGTAGCCCTGAAGCTTTCTTT; CDR3: CSVPEPHSSPEAFF
D: TRBD2; J: TRBJ2-5; size: .; V: TRBV28; DNA: TGTGCCAGCAGTTCCGATAGAGGCGGGAGGAGGTACCAAGAGACCCAGTACTTC; CDR3: CASSSDRGGRRYQETQYF
D: .; J: TRBJ2-7; size: .; V: TRBV5-1; DNA: TGCGCCAGCACGTCGACGGGAACCTACGAGCAGTACTTC; CDR3: CASTSTGTYEQYF
D: TRBD2; J: TRBJ2-1; size: .; V: TRBV7-7; DNA: TGTGCCAGCAGCCCTCAGCGGGGGGACAATGAGCAGTTCTTC; CDR3: CASSPQRGDNEQFF
D: .; J: TRBJ1-1; size: .; V: TRBV19; DNA: TGTGCCAGCGAATGGGGCGTTGGGAACACTGAAGCTTTCTTT; CDR3: CASEWGVGNTEAFF
D: TRBD1; J: TRBJ1-6; size: .; V: TRBV5-6; DNA: TGTGCCAGCAGCTTGCTAGACAGGGGACGTGGTTCACCCCTCCACTTT; CDR3: CASSLLDRGRGSPLHF
D: TRBD1; J: TRBJ2-7; size: .; V: TRBV7-2; DNA: TGTGCCAGCAGCTTAGTGTGGGGACAGGGGGAGCAGTACTTC; CDR3: CASSLVWGQGEQYF
D: .; J: TRBJ1-2; size: .; V: TRBV5-6; DNA: TGTGCCAGCAGCATCGGGAACCAAGGGTATGGCTACACCTTC; CDR3: CASSIGNQGYGYTF
D: .; J: TRBJ1-1; size: .; V: TRBV7-6; DNA: TGTGCCAGCAGCCCTCGGACTGGGGACACTGAAGCTTTCTTT; CDR3: CASSPRTGDTEAFF
D: TRBD2; J: TRBJ2-5; size: .; V: TRBV28; DNA: TGTGCCAGCACCAACCCGGGGCTAGCGGGAGCAGAGACCCAGTACTTC; CDR3: CASTNPGLAGAETQYF
D: .; J: TRBJ2-7; size: once; V: TRBV11-3; DNA: TGTGCCAGCAGCTTAGATCCCGCGGGAAATCGCGAGCAGTACTTC; CDR3: CASSLDPAGNREQYF
D: .; J: TRBJ2-1; size: .; V: TRBV11-3; DNA: TGTGCCAGCAGCTTAGATTCAGGCGTGTCCTACAATGAGCAGTTCTTC; CDR3: CASSLDSGVSYNEQFF